These 26 T cell receptor beta chains share one sample of origin, sequenced in a study of blood T cell repertoires in COVID-19. This table comes from immunoSEQ multiplex PCR, and its TCRdb copy is limited to in-frame clones, with some not included. The repertoire has more than 100,000 clones, more than 85% of them found once; the top ten carry under 8%. The sample was peripheral blood. These receptors were obtained from a human donor in a cohort sampled during active COVID-19.

This chain joins TRBV28 and TRBJ2-7; D might be TRBD2 (6 bases). The CDR3 consists of 12 residues. The V gene's germline CDR1 is MDHEN and CDR2 SYDVKM. The V and J ends lost 6 bases and 7 bases respectively, with 13 bases between them. The DNA for the CDR3 is TGTGCCAGCAGCGGCGGGGTTAGGGAGCAGTACTTC. Protein sequence: CASSGGVREQYF.

There are a few counts of this clone. V gene TRBV6-2 or TRBV6-3 combines with J gene TRBJ2-7; TRBD2 aligns across 8 bases. Germline loops: CDR1 MNHEY, CDR2 SVGEGT. Trimming took 4 bases from V and 2 from J; bases not matched to a gene: 13. This CDR3 spans 17 amino acids. This chain's CDR3 is CASSSIPLAGTPYEQYF. In DNA form, the CDR3 reads TGTGCCAGCAGTTCCATCCCTTTAGCGGGAACCCCCTACGAGCAGTACTTC.

The rearrangement uses TRBV3-1 (or the pseudogene TRBV3-2) and TRBJ2-7, with TRBD2 as a possible D gene (6 bases). CDR1 is LGHDT, CDR2 YNNKEL, per germline (reference sequence). The V and J ends lost 4 bases and 7 bases respectively, with 11 bases between them. The CDR3 length is 12 residues. CDR3 residues: CASSPDYGEQYF. As DNA, the CDR3 is TGTGCCAGCAGCCCGGACTATGGGGAGCAGTACTTC.

The chain couples TRBV11-2 to TRBJ2-3; D may be TRBD2 (6 bases). The CDR3 extends over 14 amino acids. Germline lookup yields CDR1 SGHAT and CDR2 FQNNGV. V lost 1 base and J 5 bases, leaving 10 bases between the germline ends. CDR3 in amino acids: CASSLGAGLDTQYF. DNA for the CDR3: TGTGCCAGCAGCTTAGGTGCGGGATTAGATACGCAGTATTTT.

The chain uses TRBV27 and TRBJ2-7; D perhaps matches TRBD2 (5 bases). Looked up from germline, CDR1 is MNHEY and CDR2 is SMNVEV (reference sequence). The V and J ends lost 4 bases and 3 bases respectively, with 13 bases between them. The CDR3 runs 14 residues. CDR3 DNA: TGTGCCAGCAGTTCGCCCCCGGGGAACTACGAGCAGTACTTC. Encoded protein: CASSSPPGNYEQYF.

The chain uses TRBV25-1 and TRBJ2-1; possibly TRBD2 for D (6 bases). Germline V CDR1 and CDR2: MGHDK, SYGVNS. V lost 1 base, J lost 2 bases, and 12 bases lay in between. The CDR3 spans 16 residues. The CDR3 is CASSEFSGLPYNEQFF. CDR3 coding DNA: TGTGCCAGCAGTGAATTTAGCGGCCTTCCCTACAATGAGCAGTTCTTC.

The chain has TRBV2 and TRBJ2-3; D is ambiguous. Trimming took off 6 bases at V and 0 bases at J, with 10 bases between the two ends. CDR1 SNHLY and CDR2 FYNNEI come from the germline V gene. This CDR3 is built from 14 residues. In nucleotides, the CDR3 is TGTGCCAGCAGCGCCGAAGCTAGCACAGATACGCAGTATTTT. As protein: CASSAEASTDTQYF.

This chain uses TRBV6-6 with TRBJ2-5; D ambiguous. V was pared by 2 bases and J by 2 bases, with 6 bases between. The CDR3 is 13 amino acids. Germline lookup yields CDR1 MNHNY and CDR2 SVGAGI (reference sequence). DNA for the CDR3: TGTGCCAGCAGTTACGAGAAACAAGAGACCCAGTACTTC. Translating gives CASSYEKQETQYF.

The chain uses TRBV27 and TRBJ1-5, with 7 bases aligning to TRBD1. In germline, CDR1 is MNHEY, CDR2 SMNVEV (reference sequence). The CDR3 extends over 16 amino acids. V shed 1 base, J shed 5 bases, and the junction held 8 bases outside the gene matches. The CDR3 protein is CASSLYARGSDQPQHF. In DNA, the CDR3 is TGTGCCAGCAGTTTATATGCCAGGGGGTCTGATCAGCCCCAGCATTTT.

This clone was observed a single time. The rearrangement uses TRBV7-2 and TRBJ2-5; 10 bases map to TRBD1. V lost 0 bases and J lost 5; bases outside the gene matches: 3. The CDR3 is 15 amino acids. Germline V lookup: CDR1 SGHTA, CDR2 FQGNSA. The CDR3 coding sequence is TGTGCCAGCAGCTTAGCGACAGGGGGCCATGAGACCCAGTACTTC. Protein: CASSLATGGHETQYF. Together with reference TRBV7-2 and TRBJ2-5, the CDR3 gives the full variable domain: GAGVSQSPSNKVTEKGKDVELRCDPISGHTALYWYRQSLGQGLEFLIYFQGNSAPDKSGLPSDRFSAERTGGSVSTLTIQRTQQEDSAVYLCASSLATGGHETQYFGPGTRLLVL.

This chain links TRBV11-3 with TRBJ2-7; no definite D call. The CDR3 runs 13 residues. The germline gives CDR1 SGHNT, CDR2 YENEEA. V gave up 0 bases and J gave up 3 bases, with 6 bases separating them. CDR3 protein: CASSLDSNYEQYF. The CDR3 region has the DNA TGTGCCAGCAGCTTAGATAGCAACTACGAGCAGTACTTC. The variable domain in full, completed from reference TRBV11-3 and TRBJ2-7, reads EAGVVQSPRYKIIEKKQPVAFWCNPISGHNTLYWYLQNLGQGPELLIRYENEEAVDDSQLPKDRFSAERLKGVDSTLKIQPAELGDSAVYLCASSLDSNYEQYFGPGTRLTVT.

This clone was observed a single time. The chain combines TRBV15 with TRBJ2-7; 10 positions agree with TRBD2. This CDR3 has 19 amino acids. CDR1 is LNHNV and CDR2 is YYDKDF in the germline V gene (reference sequence). V lost 0 bases to trimming and J lost 6 bases; unmatched junction nucleotides: 17. The CDR3 region is CATSRDKREGLSLSLEQYF. The CDR3 DNA follows: TGTGCCACCAGCAGAGATAAGCGGGAGGGCCTCTCTCTCTCTCTCGAGCAGTACTTC.

The chain couples TRBV24-1 to TRBJ2-1; D may be TRBD2 (7 bases). The CDR3 extends over 16 amino acids. Trimming removed 5 bases at V and 2 bases at J, with 15 bases between. Germline V gene data show CDR1 as KGHDR and CDR2 as SFDVKD. In DNA, the CDR3 is TGTGCCACCAGTGTGGGGGGGGCAGGGGCCTACAATGAGCAGTTCTTC. Amino acids: CATSVGGAGAYNEQFF.

The V gene is TRBV2, the J gene TRBJ2-7; 7 bases are a match to TRBD2. Germline values: CDR1 SNHLY, CDR2 FYNNEI. CDR3 length equals 14 residues. V shed 6 bases, J shed 1 base, and the junction held 6 bases outside the gene matches. The CDR3 nucleotides are TGTGCCAGCAGGGGAGGGACGGGTTCCTACGAGCAGTACTTC. Translation: CASRGGTGSYEQYF.

V is TRBV6-6 and J is TRBJ2-5, with 7 bases matching TRBD1. This CDR3 has 15 amino acids. Germline V CDR1 and CDR2: MNHNY, SVGAGI (reference sequence). Trimming took 2 bases from V and 3 from J; bases not matched to a gene: 6. The DNA for the CDR3 is TGTGCCAGCAGTTACACCGGGACAGAGAAAGAGACCCAGTACTTC. This gives the protein CASSYTGTEKETQYF.

The gene calls are TRBV7-8 and TRBJ2-7; 11 bases are shared with TRBD2. This CDR3 contains 17 residues. Germline CDR1 SGHVS, CDR2 FQNEAQ. The junction had 14 bases not matched to a gene; V was cut back by 3 bases and J by 7 bases. CDR3 residues: CASSFGGTSGPSREQYF. The CDR3 DNA sequence: TGTGCCAGCAGCTTTGGTGGGACTAGCGGCCCGAGTCGGGAGCAGTACTTC. The whole variable domain, filled in from reference TRBV7-8 and TRBJ2-7, reads GAGVSQSPRYKVAKRGQDVALRCDPISGHVSLFWYQQALGQGPEFLTYFQNEAQLDKSGLPSDRFFAERPEGSVSTLKIQRTQQEDSAVYLCASSFGGTSGPSREQYFGPGTRLTVT.

This chain uses TRBV5-8 with TRBJ2-7; D may be TRBD2 (5 bases). Per the germline V gene, CDR1 is SGHTS and CDR2 is YDEGEE. With 2 bases removed from V and 7 bases from J, the gap between germline ends came to 13 bases. This CDR3 contains 13 residues. The CDR3 DNA follows: TGTGCCAGCAGCTTCTCAGTTTCGGGAGAGCAGTACTTC. Its translation: CASSFSVSGEQYF.

The chain recombines TRBV7-6 with TRBJ2-6; D gene uncertain. Germline CDR1 reads SGHVS; CDR2 reads FNYEAQ. This CDR3 is built from 13 residues. The germline V and J ends were trimmed by 6 bases and 3 bases, with 6 bases remaining between them. The CDR3 is CASRSGGANVLTF. CDR3 DNA: TGTGCCAGCAGGAGTGGTGGGGCCAACGTCCTGACTTTC.

The chain carries TRBV5-1 and TRBJ2-1; no firm D call. V lost 4 bases to trimming and J lost 8 bases, with 16 bases between them. The CDR3 loop spans 14 amino acids. Per the germline V gene, CDR1 is SGHRS and CDR2 is YFSETQ. The DNA of the CDR3 is TGCGCCAGCAGCATCGGCCACAGAGACGATGAGCAGTTCTTC. The encoded protein is CASSIGHRDDEQFF.

This chain's CDR3 is CASSQDIGTGGLEAGYTF. The CDR3 region has the DNA TGCGCCAGCAGCCAAGATATCGGGACAGGGGGCTTAGAGGCTGGCTACACCTTC. V gene TRBV4-1 combines with J gene TRBJ1-2; 12 positions match TRBD1. Trimming removed 0 bases from V and 7 bases from J; junction bases left unmatched: 12. This CDR3 comprises 18 residues. The V gene's germline CDR1 is MGHRA and CDR2 YSYEKL.

This clone was detected once. V is TRBV19 and J is TRBJ2-1, with TRBD1 identical over 9 bases. This CDR3 region has 16 residues. Germline V gene sequence: CDR1 LNHDA, CDR2 SQIVND (reference sequence). V gave up 1 base and J gave up 8 bases; unmatched junction bases: 9. CDR3 protein: CASSIASGTGRDEQFF. The CDR3 DNA reads TGTGCCAGTAGTATAGCCTCCGGGACAGGGAGGGATGAGCAGTTCTTC.

The DNA of the CDR3 is TGCAGCGCGGGGGCGGCTAATGAAAAACTGTTTTTT. Its translation is CSAGAANEKLFF. J is TRBJ1-4 and V is TRBV29-1; D is perhaps TRBD1 (6 bases). Trimming took off 7 bases at V and 3 bases at J, with 9 bases between the two ends. The CDR3 is 12 residues long. Germline V lookup: CDR1 SQVTM, CDR2 ANQGSEA.

The genes are TRBV11-2 and TRBJ2-1, with D hard to call. Germline V gene data show CDR1 as SGHAT and CDR2 as FQNNGV. With 5 bases removed from V and 0 bases from J, the gap between germline ends came to 17 bases. This CDR3 is 17 amino acids long. This CDR3 is CASSPQTTYDSYNEQFF. In DNA form, the CDR3 reads TGTGCCAGCAGCCCCCAAACTACTTACGACTCCTACAATGAGCAGTTCTTC.

The V and J genes are TRBV10-3 and TRBJ2-6; 7 bases are shared with TRBD1. With 4 bases clipped from V and 2 bases from J, the junction kept 8 bases outside the gene matches. The CDR3 totals 17 residues. The germline V gene has CDR1 ENHRY and CDR2 SYGVKD. Here the CDR3 reads CAISGYRGTTGANVLTF. In nucleotides, the CDR3 is TGTGCCATCAGTGGCTACAGGGGAACTACTGGGGCCAACGTCCTGACTTTC.

This clone showed up just a few times. The CDR3 nucleotides are TGTGCCAGCAGTGAGGGACTGAACTCCTACAATGAGCAGTTCTTC. Amino acids: CASSEGLNSYNEQFF. The chain has TRBV2 and TRBJ2-1, with D possibly being TRBD2 (6 bases). The germline gives CDR1 SNHLY, CDR2 FYNNEI. CDR3 length: 15 amino acids. V lost 3 bases and J 0 bases, leaving 9 bases between the germline ends.

V usage is TRBV7-2 and J usage is TRBJ2-1; 11 bases align to TRBD2. J lost 10 bases, V lost 2 bases, and 7 bases had no gene match. The germline V gene encodes CDR1 SGHTA and CDR2 FQGNSA. This CDR3 spans 15 amino acids. The CDR3 spells CASSLIAGGPGEQFF. CDR3 coding DNA: TGTGCCAGCAGCTTAATAGCGGGAGGGCCCGGGGAGCAGTTCTTC.